This note documents a single T cell receptor beta chain sequence. This entry comes from a study of blood T cell repertoires in COVID-19. Study-level information: Donors in the United States, Italy and Spain gave samples during acute or convalescent COVID-19.

Measured with immunoSEQ multiplex PCR; TCRdb has only the in-frame clones, and not every one. The sample shows roughly 300,000 clones, less than 85% of them seen only once. The study recruited people aged about 18 to 95 years across approximately 23 US areas. Two negative PCRs, clearance, or symptom resolution were required of recovered Cohort 3 donors. The clonotype was recovered from a woman in her fifties or sixties who had recovered from COVID-19. The sequenced sample consisted of PBMCs or T cells enriched from blood (not recorded which).

CDR3 protein: CSVGGPTGPQHF. The CDR3 nucleotides read TGCAGCGTTGGAGGGCCAACGGGCCCCCAGCATTTT. The V gene is TRBV29-1, the J gene TRBJ1-5, with D unresolved. CDR1 is SQVTM, CDR2 ANQGSEA, per germline. Trimming took off 4 bases at V and 10 bases at J, with 14 bases between the two ends. This CDR3 comprises 12 residues.